This T cell receptor beta chain stems from a study of T cell responses to AZD1222 COVID-19 vaccine. This clone appeared a few times. Its matching antigen is unknown. Data came from immunoSEQ multiplex PCR; TCRdb stores just in-frame clones and leaves some out. The sample holds some 120,000 clones; approximately 87% are singletons and the top ten take around 9.3%. Study-level findings and limits: Dominant at 160-218 and 743-854, vaccine-associated CD4 TCRs also spanned spike.

The ends lost 3 bases at V and 6 bases at J; junction bases unmatched: 4. CDR3 length: 13 amino acids. Germline loops: CDR1 LNHDA, CDR2 SQIVND (reference sequence). Source: peripheral blood, taken on day 0 of AZD1222 vaccination. The rearrangement links TRBV19 to TRBJ2-7; TRBD2 aligns across 8 bases. The clonotype was recovered from an adult in good health. This CDR3 is CASSMRGESEQYF. The DNA of the CDR3 is TGTGCCAGTAGTATGCGGGGGGAATCCGAGCAGTACTTC. The whole variable domain, remainder taken from reference TRBV19 and TRBJ2-7, is DGGITQSPKYLFRKEGQNVTLSCEQNLNHDAMYWYRQDPGQGLRLIYYSQIVNDFQKGDIAEGYSVSREKKESFPLTVTSAQKNPTAFYLCASSMRGESEQYFGPGTRLTVT.